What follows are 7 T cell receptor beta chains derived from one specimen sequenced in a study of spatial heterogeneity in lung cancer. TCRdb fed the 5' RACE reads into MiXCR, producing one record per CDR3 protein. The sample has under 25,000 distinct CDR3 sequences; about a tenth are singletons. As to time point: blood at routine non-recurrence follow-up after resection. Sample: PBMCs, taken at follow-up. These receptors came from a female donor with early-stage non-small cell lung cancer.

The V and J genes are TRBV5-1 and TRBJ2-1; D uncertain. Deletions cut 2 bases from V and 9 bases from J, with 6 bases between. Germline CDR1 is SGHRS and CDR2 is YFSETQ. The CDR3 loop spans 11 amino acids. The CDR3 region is CASSFETEQFF. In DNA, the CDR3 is TGCGCCAGCAGCTTCGAGACTGAGCAGTTCTTC.

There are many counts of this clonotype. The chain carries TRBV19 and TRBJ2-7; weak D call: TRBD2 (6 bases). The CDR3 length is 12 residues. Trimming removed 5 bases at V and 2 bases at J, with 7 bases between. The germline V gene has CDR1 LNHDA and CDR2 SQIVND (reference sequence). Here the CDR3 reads CASSPGAYEQYF. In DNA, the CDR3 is TGTGCCAGTAGTCCGGGAGCCTACGAGCAGTACTTC.

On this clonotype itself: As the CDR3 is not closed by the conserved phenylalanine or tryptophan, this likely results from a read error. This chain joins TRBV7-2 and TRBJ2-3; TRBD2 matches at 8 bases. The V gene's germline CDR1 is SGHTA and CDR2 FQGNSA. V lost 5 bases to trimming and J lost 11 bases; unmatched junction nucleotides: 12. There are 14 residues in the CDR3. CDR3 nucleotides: TGTGCCAGCAGCCGCGATGGACTAGCCGGGGAGCAGTATTCT. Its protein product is CASSRDGLAGEQYS.

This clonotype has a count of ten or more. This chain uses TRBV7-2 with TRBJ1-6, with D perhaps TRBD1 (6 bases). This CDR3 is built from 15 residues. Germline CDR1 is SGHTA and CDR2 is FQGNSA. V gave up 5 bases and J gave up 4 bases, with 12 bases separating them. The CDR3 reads CASSQGTMYNSPLHF. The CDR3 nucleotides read TGTGCCAGCAGCCAGGGGACAATGTATAATTCACCCCTCCACTTT.

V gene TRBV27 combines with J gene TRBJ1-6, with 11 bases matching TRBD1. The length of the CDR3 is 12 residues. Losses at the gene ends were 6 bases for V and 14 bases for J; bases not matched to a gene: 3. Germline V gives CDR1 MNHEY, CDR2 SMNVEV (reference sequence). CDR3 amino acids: CASRWDRGTLHF. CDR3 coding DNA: TGTGCCAGCAGATGGGACAGGGGGACCCTCCACTTT.

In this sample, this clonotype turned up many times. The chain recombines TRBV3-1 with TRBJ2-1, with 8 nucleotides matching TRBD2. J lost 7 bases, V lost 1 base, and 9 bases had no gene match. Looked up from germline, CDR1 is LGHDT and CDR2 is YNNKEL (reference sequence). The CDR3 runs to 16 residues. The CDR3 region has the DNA TGTGCCAGCAGCCAAGGGACTAGCCGGTCGGGAAATGAGCAGTTCTTC. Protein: CASSQGTSRSGNEQFF.

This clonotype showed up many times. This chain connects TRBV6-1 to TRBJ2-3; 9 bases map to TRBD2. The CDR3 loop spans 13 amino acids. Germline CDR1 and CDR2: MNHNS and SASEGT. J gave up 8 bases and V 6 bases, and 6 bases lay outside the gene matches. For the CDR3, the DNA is TGTGCCAGCAGGGTAGCGGGAGCGGGTACGCAGTATTTT. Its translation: CASRVAGAGTQYF.